Listed here are 20 T cell receptor beta chains from one sample, sequenced in a study of CD8 T cells in ankylosing spondylitis. TCRdb recomputed calls from the 5' RACE reads with MiXCR, one row per CDR3 protein. The sample holds nearly 25,000 distinct CDR3 sequences, approximately 16% seen once. Specimen: blood. Receptors were obtained from a male donor with ankylosing spondylitis or in good health (not recorded which).

This clonotype was counted ten times or more. The genes are TRBV29-1 and TRBJ2-1; D is undetermined. V shed 6 bases and J shed 2 bases, with 11 bases lying between them. This CDR3 has 13 amino acids. CDR1 SQVTM and CDR2 ANQGSEA come from the germline V gene. CDR3 sequence reads: CSVPRETYNEQFF. The CDR3 nucleotides are TGCAGCGTCCCCAGAGAGACCTACAATGAGCAGTTCTTC.

This clonotype was counted between two and nine times. This chain uses TRBV20-1 with TRBJ2-4; 11 bases match TRBD2. CDR1 and CDR2 from the germline V gene are DFQATT and SNEGSKA (reference sequence). With 3 bases clipped from V and 10 bases from J, the junction kept 14 bases outside the gene matches. The CDR3 totals 16 residues. This chain's CDR3 is CSASRYVGTSGPIQYF. The CDR3 DNA is TGCAGTGCTAGCAGATACGTCGGGACTAGCGGACCAATTCAGTACTTC.

This clonotype has ten or more counts. The rearrangement joins TRBV3-1 to TRBJ1-6, with 8 positions matching TRBD1. The trim removed 1 base at V and 7 bases at J, leaving 0 bases unmatched. The CDR3 runs 14 residues. Germline-derived CDR1 and CDR2 are LGHDT and YNNKEL (reference sequence). The CDR3 here is CASSQGTGNSPLHF. CDR3 DNA sequence: TGTGCCAGCAGCCAAGGGACAGGGAATTCACCCCTCCACTTT.

This clonotype was seen ten or more times. This chain connects TRBV7-9 to TRBJ2-3; D is unclear. The ends were cut back, 5 bases at V and 6 bases at J, with 9 bases in the middle. Germline V gene lookup returns CDR1 SEHNR and CDR2 FQNEAQ (reference sequence). CDR3 length: 12 residues. CDR3 in amino acids: CASSSTLDTQYF. DNA of the CDR3: TGTGCCAGCAGCAGTACCCTGGATACGCAGTATTTT.

CDR3 amino acids: CSVEGGIGQFF. The CDR3 DNA reads as TGCAGCGTTGAAGGCGGGATAGGGCAGTTCTTC. The V call is TRBV29-1, the J call TRBJ2-1; TRBD2 is a possible D gene (6 bases). Per germline, CDR1 SQVTM and CDR2 ANQGSEA. CDR3 length: 11 amino acids. Deletions cut 1 base from V and 12 bases from J, with 10 bases between.

The chain joins TRBV20-1 to TRBJ2-7, with TRBD2 as a possible D gene (5 bases). Germline V gene lookup returns CDR1 DFQATT and CDR2 SNEGSKA (reference sequence). The V and J ends lost 6 bases and 12 bases respectively, with 30 bases between them. The CDR3 is made up of 15 amino acids. DNA of the CDR3: TGCAGTGCCCTACCATTATCCCGACGTAGAAACCGGGGGTACTTC. This sequence encodes CSALPLSRRRNRGYF.

This clonotype has at least ten counts. The rearrangement uses TRBV20-1 and TRBJ2-3; D gene ambiguous. The CDR3 covers 14 residues. Looked up from germline, CDR1 is DFQATT and CDR2 is SNEGSKA (reference sequence). With 6 bases removed from V and 0 bases from J, the gap between germline ends came to 13 bases. The CDR3 DNA reads TGCAGTGCCCCTGGGTGGGAAAGCACAGATACGCAGTATTTT. This codes for CSAPGWESTDTQYF.

This clonotype came up many times. This chain links TRBV14 with TRBJ2-3, with D perhaps given as TRBD1 or TRBD2 (5 bases each). CDR1 is SGHDN and CDR2 is FVKESK in the germline V gene. The CDR3 loop spans 14 amino acids. The V end was cut by 3 bases, the J end by 0 bases, with 7 bases between. The CDR3: CASSQGTSTDTQYF. The CDR3 coding sequence is TGTGCCAGCAGCCAGGGGACCAGCACAGATACGCAGTATTTT.

This clonotype was found a few times. This chain uses TRBV29-1 with TRBJ2-3; D possibly uses TRBD1 or TRBD2 (5 bases each). V lost 4 bases and J lost 4, with 6 bases in between. Germline V gene data show CDR1 as SQVTM and CDR2 as ANQGSEA. The CDR3 covers 11 residues. CDR3 sequence reads: CSVGGADTQYF. CDR3 DNA sequence: TGCAGCGTTGGAGGGGCAGATACGCAGTATTTT.

This clonotype has ten or more counts. The rearrangement uses TRBV6-6 and TRBJ2-2; 9 nucleotides match TRBD1. J was trimmed by 0 bases and V by 6 bases; bases with no gene match: 5. CDR3 length: 16 residues. The V gene's germline CDR1 is MNHNY and CDR2 SVGAGI (reference sequence). CDR3 loop: CASRRRQGANTGELFF. The CDR3 DNA reads TGTGCCAGCAGACGTAGACAGGGGGCGAACACCGGGGAGCTGTTTTTT.

The chain has TRBV7-9 and TRBJ1-1; the match to TRBD1 covers 8 bases. The junction had 4 bases not matched to a gene; V was cut back by 5 bases and J by 8 bases. In germline, CDR1 is SEHNR, CDR2 FQNEAQ (reference sequence). CDR3 length: 12 amino acids. DNA for the CDR3: TGTGCCAGCAGCCGTCGGGACAGGGAAGCTTTCTTT. Amino acids: CASSRRDREAFF.

This clonotype came up many times. The chain recombines TRBV7-2 with TRBJ2-7; D not certain. CDR1 SGHTA and CDR2 FQGNSA come from the germline V gene. The CDR3 is made up of 13 amino acids. Trimming left V 4 bases short and J 5 bases short, with 12 bases between. In DNA form, the CDR3 reads TGTGCCAGCAGCTCCAGGTCAAGAGACGAGCAGTACGTC. This encodes CASSSRSRDEQYV.

This chain links TRBV20-1 with TRBJ2-3; 10 bases are a match to TRBD1. The V and J ends lost 0 bases and 1 base, in that order; junction bases with no gene match: 10. This CDR3 is built from 18 residues. The germline V gene has CDR1 DFQATT and CDR2 SNEGSKA (reference sequence). The CDR3 region is CSARDVGPGTGGTDTQYF. As DNA, the CDR3 is TGCAGTGCTAGAGATGTTGGGCCTGGGACAGGGGGCACAGATACGCAGTATTTT.

This clonotype came up many times. The genes are TRBV20-1 and TRBJ2-4; 7 bases align to TRBD1. Germline trimming cut 1 base from V and 11 bases from J; bases unmatched to any gene: 5. The CDR3 length is 12 residues. The germline V gene encodes CDR1 DFQATT and CDR2 SNEGSKA (reference sequence). The chain's CDR3 is CSARGDSRFQYF. In DNA form, the CDR3 reads TGCAGTGCTAGAGGGGACAGCCGATTTCAGTACTTC.

V and J are TRBV29-1 and TRBJ1-2; D gene unclear. CDR3 length: 11 residues. Trimming took off 3 bases at V and 2 bases at J, with 4 bases between the two ends. Germline CDR1 reads SQVTM; CDR2 reads ANQGSEA. The DNA of the CDR3 is TGCAGCGTTGAGGTCAACTATGGCTACACCTTC. Translated: CSVEVNYGYTF.

This clonotype showed up many times. V gene TRBV7-2 combines with J gene TRBJ2-3; D is ambiguous. V was shortened by 5 bases and J by 4 bases, with 16 bases between the two germline ends. The germline V gene has CDR1 SGHTA and CDR2 FQGNSA. The CDR3 is made up of 15 amino acids. CDR3 sequence (DNA): TGTGCCAGCAGCCGTACTGGGCTAGTGGCAGATACGCAGTATTTT. This codes for CASSRTGLVADTQYF.

Ten or more counts support this clonotype. The chain employs TRBV7-9 and TRBJ2-5; unclear D gene. The CDR3 covers 14 residues. The germline V gene has CDR1 SEHNR and CDR2 FQNEAQ (reference sequence). V was shortened by 4 bases and J by 2 bases, with 11 bases between the two germline ends. CDR3 nucleotide sequence: TGTGCCAGCAGCTCAAAGGACCATCAAGAGACCCAGTACTTC. Protein sequence: CASSSKDHQETQYF.

This clonotype was counted between two and nine times. J is TRBJ1-6 and V is TRBV20-1; a possible D gene is TRBD1 (6 bases). This CDR3 comprises 14 residues. Germline V CDR1 and CDR2: DFQATT, SNEGSKA (reference sequence). With 0 bases removed from V and 6 bases from J, the gap between germline ends came to 9 bases. In DNA form, the CDR3 reads TGCAGTGCTAGAGAGGCAGGGGCTAATTCACCCCTCCACTTT. It codes for CSAREAGANSPLHF.

This clonotype was observed at least ten times. This chain uses TRBV29-1 with TRBJ1-4; 7 positions agree with TRBD1. The CDR3 sequence is 14 residues long. The germline gives CDR1 SQVTM, CDR2 ANQGSEA. After removal of 7 bases from V and 7 bases from J, the junction contained 12 bases not matched to a gene. The chain's CDR3 is CSARQQGIAEKLFF. The CDR3 DNA reads as TGCAGCGCGCGACAACAGGGGATAGCTGAAAAACTGTTTTTT.

This clonotype has at least ten counts. The gene calls are TRBV7-3 and TRBJ2-3; 12 bases fit TRBD2. Germline CDR1 is SGHTA and CDR2 is FQGTGA. The junction had 1 base not matched to a gene; V was cut back by 2 bases and J by 4 bases. The CDR3 consists of 15 residues. The CDR3 DNA sequence: TGTGCCAGCAGCTTACTAGCGGGAGGGCCAGATACGCAGTATTTT. Protein: CASSLLAGGPDTQYF.